One sample yielded the 26 T cell receptor beta chains listed below, sequenced in a study of tumor-infiltrating lymphocytes in localized non-small cell lung cancer. Profiled with immunoSEQ multiplex PCR; TCRdb holds only in-frame clones, not every one. The sample comprises 10,000 to 15,000 clones, 67% of which are singletons, and roughly 11% rests with the top ten. Sequencing was performed on uninvolved lung tissue not adjacent to the tumor. The source is a human donor with non-small cell lung cancer.

A single count supports this clone. The chain is built from TRBV5-5 and TRBJ2-1; D remains unclear. CDR3 length: 13 residues. Trimming stripped 5 bases from V and 2 bases from J, with 8 bases between. In germline, CDR1 is SGHKS, CDR2 YYEKEE (reference sequence). CDR3 DNA: TGTGCCAGCAGGACCGAGCCCTACAATGAGCAGTTCTTC. As protein: CASRTEPYNEQFF.

The V gene is TRBV29-1, the J gene TRBJ1-1; 8 positions agree with TRBD1. V shed 8 bases and J 5 bases; nucleotides not matched to a gene: 7. CDR3 length: 12 residues. Germline V gene data show CDR1 as SQVTM and CDR2 as ANQGSEA. CDR3 in DNA: TGCAGCTCCTACGGACAGGGAACTGAAGCTTTCTTT. Amino acid sequence: CSSYGQGTEAFF.

The V and J genes are TRBV28 and TRBJ2-7, with D possibly TRBD2 on 6 matching bases. Trimming left V 4 bases short and J 7 bases short, with 14 bases between. CDR1 is MDHEN and CDR2 is SYDVKM in the germline V gene. This CDR3 comprises 13 residues. CDR3 nucleotides: TGTGCCAGCAGTTATGACGGTGCGGGAGAGCAGTACTTC. Encoded protein: CASSYDGAGEQYF.

This CDR3 is CASSGSGVDGYTF. The CDR3 DNA follows: TGTGCCAGCAGCGGAAGTGGGGTAGATGGCTACACCTTC. This sequence joins TRBV7-2 and TRBJ1-2; no definite D call. Germline assignment: CDR1 SGHTA and CDR2 FQGNSA. This CDR3 has 13 residues. V lost 5 bases to trimming and J lost 6 bases, with 13 bases between them.

The chain has TRBV30 and TRBJ1-4; D possibly corresponds to TRBD1 (5 bases). The CDR3 is 13 amino acids. V dropped 3 bases and J dropped 7 bases, with 12 bases sitting between them. From germline, CDR1 is GTSNPN and CDR2 SVGIG (reference sequence). CDR3 nucleotide sequence: TGTGCCTGGAGCCCGGGGGGTAGTGAAAAACTGTTTTTT. This sequence encodes CAWSPGGSEKLFF.

Within the sample, this clone is large (0.1 to 1%). V gene TRBV11-2 combines with J gene TRBJ2-7; D is perhaps TRBD1 (6 bases). Germline V lookup: CDR1 SGHAT, CDR2 FQNNGV. Deletions cut 2 bases from V and 6 bases from J, with 14 bases between. The CDR3 sequence is 14 residues long. The CDR3 DNA sequence: TGTGCCAGCAGCTTAAATACAGGGTTAGGCGAGCAGTACTTC. This encodes CASSLNTGLGEQYF. The complete variable domain, with remaining parts taken from reference TRBV11-2 and TRBJ2-7, reads EAGVAQSPRYKIIEKRQSVAFWCNPISGHATLYWYQQILGQGPKLLIQFQNNGVVDDSQLPKDRFSAERLKGVDSTLKIQPAKLEDSAVYLCASSLNTGLGEQYFGPGTRLTVT.

This chain uses TRBV14 with TRBJ2-1, with 11 bases lining up with TRBD2. CDR1 and CDR2 from the germline V gene are SGHDN and FVKESK. Losses at the gene ends were 4 bases for V and 3 bases for J; bases not matched to a gene: 8. The CDR3 has 17 residues. In nucleotides, the CDR3 is TGTGCCAGCAGCCCATATCCTCTAGCGGGAGGCTACAATGAGCAGTTCTTC. Translated, it gives CASSPYPLAGGYNEQFF.

The chain combines TRBV5-1 with TRBJ2-1; 14 bases are a match to TRBD2. This CDR3 spans 16 amino acids. V gave up 4 bases and J gave up 8 bases; unmatched junction bases: 8. Germline V gene data show CDR1 as SGHRS and CDR2 as YFSETQ. CDR3 nucleotides: TGCGCCAGCAGCCCCGGGACTAGCGGGGGTTGGGATGAGCAGTTCTTC. Amino acids: CASSPGTSGGWDEQFF.

The chain employs TRBV5-1 and TRBJ2-2; possible D gene TRBD2, 5 bases. The CDR3 totals 16 residues. From germline, CDR1 is SGHRS and CDR2 YFSETQ. The V gene lost 4 bases and the J gene lost 0 bases, with 13 bases spanning the gap. CDR3 residues: CASSLHGGTNTGELFF. CDR3 DNA sequence: TGCGCCAGCAGCCTCCATGGAGGAACGAACACCGGGGAGCTGTTTTTT.

The gene calls are TRBV11-2 and TRBJ1-1, with a possible D match to TRBD1 (5 bases). The V end was cut by 5 bases, the J end by 4 bases, with 8 bases between. The CDR3 totals 12 residues. Germline V CDR1 and CDR2: SGHAT, FQNNGV. The CDR3 protein is CASSITGTEAFF. In DNA, the CDR3 is TGTGCCAGCAGCATCACAGGCACTGAAGCTTTCTTT.

This clone was seen a single time. This chain uses TRBV18 with TRBJ2-7; 10 bases are shared with TRBD2. The germline gives CDR1 KGHSH, CDR2 LQKENI. The CDR3 is made up of 15 amino acids. V trimming: 6 bases; J trimming: 4 bases; junction bases outside the gene matches: 9. The CDR3 loop reads CASSMTSGPAYEQYF. The CDR3 DNA reads TGTGCCAGCTCTATGACTAGCGGGCCTGCATACGAGCAGTACTTC.

The V gene is TRBV5-6, the J gene TRBJ2-5; the D is unclear. Germline V gene lookup returns CDR1 SGHDT and CDR2 YYEEEE. V lost 4 bases to trimming and J lost 4 bases, with 14 bases between them. The CDR3 has 14 amino acids. The CDR3: CASSPDQVGETQYF. DNA of the CDR3: TGTGCCAGCAGCCCGGATCAGGTGGGAGAGACCCAGTACTTC. Full variable domain (missing parts from reference TRBV5-6 and TRBJ2-5): DAGVTQSPTHLIKTRGQQVTLRCSPKSGHDTVSWYQQALGQGPQFIFQYYEEEERQRGNFPDRFSGHQFPNYSSELNVNALLLGDSALYLCASSPDQVGETQYFGPGTRLLVL.

This rearrangement joins TRBV6-5 to TRBJ1-1; 8 positions match TRBD1. Germline assignment: CDR1 MNHEY and CDR2 SVGAGI. The V segment lost 5 bases and the J segment 3 bases; nucleotides outside the gene matches: 5. The CDR3 extends over 14 amino acids. CDR3 sequence: CASSEDRGDTEAFF. The CDR3 DNA follows: TGTGCCAGCAGTGAAGACAGGGGCGACACTGAAGCTTTCTTT.

The rearrangement uses TRBV19 and TRBJ2-4; tentatively, D is TRBD1 (5 bases). Germline values: CDR1 LNHDA, CDR2 SQIVND (reference sequence). The CDR3 has 12 residues. Between the trimmed V and J ends, which lost 6 bases and 12 bases, there was a span of 15 bases. The CDR3 DNA is TGTGCCAGTAGCGCTAATCAGGGATATCAGTACTTC. Its translation: CASSANQGYQYF.

The chain carries TRBV7-2 and TRBJ2-5; D not resolved. The CDR3 covers 15 residues. The V end lost 4 bases, the J end lost 2 bases, and 14 bases lay between the germline ends. Looked up from germline, CDR1 is SGHTA and CDR2 is FQGNSA. CDR3 nucleotide sequence: TGTGCCAGCAGCTCCGGAGCGACCCTACAAGAGACCCAGTACTTC. Encoded protein: CASSSGATLQETQYF.

The chain employs TRBV7-9 and TRBJ2-7; 8 nucleotides line up with TRBD2. V dropped 1 base and J dropped 6; count of bases not matched to a gene: 5. The germline V gene encodes CDR1 SEHNR and CDR2 FQNEAQ (reference sequence). There are 14 residues in the CDR3. CDR3 DNA sequence: TGTGCCAGCAGCTTAGGGGGACTAGGCGGCGAGCAGTACTTC. The encoded protein is CASSLGGLGGEQYF.

V usage is TRBV10-3 and J usage is TRBJ2-4; D is possibly TRBD1 (5 bases). CDR3 length equals 12 residues. In germline, CDR1 is ENHRY, CDR2 SYGVKD. Trimming pared 9 bases from V and 5 bases from J, leaving 11 bases between. CDR3 in amino acids: CAIGHTENIQYF. CDR3 nucleotide sequence: TGTGCCATAGGACACACGGAAAACATTCAGTACTTC.

In this sample, this clone is medium-sized. The rearrangement uses TRBV19 and TRBJ2-1; TRBD2 agrees at 11 bases. The CDR3 covers 16 residues. With V trimmed by 5 bases and J by 12 bases, 15 bases remained unmatched. The germline gives CDR1 LNHDA, CDR2 SQIVND (reference sequence). The CDR3 loop is CASSSRLAGSLGGQFF. For the CDR3, the DNA is TGTGCCAGTAGTTCCCGACTAGCGGGGAGCCTGGGTGGGCAGTTCTTC.

This clone was seen a few times. V gene TRBV5-1 combines with J gene TRBJ1-1; a possible D gene is TRBD1 (6 bases). CDR1 SGHRS and CDR2 YFSETQ come from the germline V gene. CDR3 size: 13 residues. Trimming pared 7 bases from V and 0 bases from J, leaving 10 bases between. CDR3 nucleotides: TGCGCCAGCCGACAGGATCTGAACACTGAAGCTTTCTTT. Protein: CASRQDLNTEAFF.

The genes are TRBV6-1 and TRBJ1-1, with D possibly TRBD1 on 5 matching bases. Germline assignment: CDR1 MNHNS and CDR2 SASEGT. The CDR3 length is 15 residues. With 4 bases removed from V and 6 bases from J, the gap between germline ends came to 18 bases. The CDR3 coding sequence is TGTGCCAGCAGTGCCTCGTTACAGGAATGGGCTGAAGCTTTCTTT. Encoded protein: CASSASLQEWAEAFF.

V is TRBV9 and J is TRBJ1-4, with a tentative D call TRBD1 (5 bases). V lost 0 bases, J lost 5 bases, and 11 bases lay in between. CDR1 SGDLS and CDR2 YYNGEE come from the germline V gene. The CDR3 is made up of 15 amino acids. CDR3 nucleotides: TGTGCCAGCAGCGTAGAGCAGGGTTGGAATGAAAAACTGTTTTTT. The encoded protein is CASSVEQGWNEKLFF. Full variable domain (outside the CDR3, taken from reference TRBV9 and TRBJ1-4): DSGVTQTPKHLITATGQRVTLRCSPRSGDLSVYWYQQSLDQGLQFLIQYYNGEERAKGNILERFSAQQFPDLHSELNLSSLELGDSALYFCASSVEQGWNEKLFFGSGTQLSVL.

This chain connects TRBV7-9 to TRBJ2-3; perhaps D is TRBD1 or TRBD2 (5 bases each). Trimming stripped 4 bases from V and 1 base from J, with 12 bases between. Germline CDR1 is SEHNR and CDR2 is FQNEAQ (reference sequence). The CDR3 extends over 15 amino acids. CDR3: CASSSTGLGTDTQYF. CDR3 nucleotide sequence: TGTGCCAGCAGCTCAACGGGGCTTGGCACAGATACGCAGTATTTT.

The J gene is TRBJ2-7, the V gene TRBV6-5; no definite D call. Germline CDR1 MNHEY, CDR2 SVGAGI. Trimming stripped 2 bases from V and 5 bases from J, with 13 bases between. The CDR3 runs to 14 residues. CDR3 amino acids: CASSYTLGYHEQYF. CDR3 nucleotides: TGTGCCAGCAGTTACACCCTTGGCTACCACGAGCAGTACTTC.

The rearrangement links TRBV28 to TRBJ1-5, with 9 bases fitting TRBD1. The length of the CDR3 is 16 residues. With V trimmed by 6 bases and J by 4 bases, 10 bases remained unmatched. Germline V gene data show CDR1 as MDHEN and CDR2 as SYDVKM. The CDR3 protein is CASSGNRGLLNQPQHF. The CDR3 DNA is TGTGCCAGCAGCGGAAACAGGGGGCTACTTAATCAGCCCCAGCATTTT.

V and J are TRBV11-3 and TRBJ2-7; D gene unclear. Trimming cost V 5 bases and J 1 base, with 9 bases left between them. This CDR3 contains 13 residues. Germline-derived CDR1 and CDR2 are SGHNT and YENEEA. The CDR3 sequence is CASSGVGSYEQYF. The CDR3 DNA sequence: TGTGCCAGCAGCGGTGTGGGGTCCTACGAGCAGTACTTC. The full variable domain, rest sourced from reference TRBV11-3 and TRBJ2-7, is EAGVVQSPRYKIIEKKQPVAFWCNPISGHNTLYWYLQNLGQGPELLIRYENEEAVDDSQLPKDRFSAERLKGVDSTLKIQPAELGDSAVYLCASSGVGSYEQYFGPGTRLTVT.

The chain uses TRBV6-5 and TRBJ1-2, with 9 positions matching TRBD1. The CDR3 has 15 residues. Germline V gene data show CDR1 as MNHEY and CDR2 as SVGAGI. Losses at the gene ends were 4 bases for V and 4 bases for J; bases not matched to a gene: 7. CDR3 sequence: CASSSGTGLVYGYTF. The CDR3 DNA reads as TGTGCCAGCAGTTCCGGGACAGGGCTCGTCTATGGCTACACCTTC.